Following are 18 T cell receptor beta chains from one sample sequenced in a study of STAT5B mutations in CD4+ large granular lymphocyte leukemia. The protocol was immunoSEQ multiplex PCR, while the TCRdb copy is restricted to in-frame clones and leaves out a portion. Of around 34,000 clones listed, over 80% were seen once; the top ten hold around 4.5%. The sample comprised CD4+ T cells from blood buffy coats. These receptor sequences come from a human donor in good health.

The J gene is TRBJ2-5, the V gene TRBV6-5; 13 nucleotides align to TRBD2. CDR3 size: 15 residues. V was pared by 6 bases and J by 6 bases, with 7 bases of the junction left unmatched. Germline assignment: CDR1 MNHEY and CDR2 SVGAGI. CDR3 DNA: TGTGCCAGCAGACCACTAGCGGGAGGGCCGCAGACCCAGTACTTC. Its translation: CASRPLAGGPQTQYF.

The chain joins TRBV7-2 to TRBJ2-7; D unclear. Trimming took off 5 bases at V and 1 base at J, with 3 bases between the two ends. This CDR3 region has 11 residues. In germline, CDR1 is SGHTA, CDR2 FQGNSA. The CDR3 DNA follows: TGTGCCAGCAGCCCTTCCTACGAGCAGTACTTC. As protein: CASSPSYEQYF.

This chain connects TRBV25-1 to TRBJ2-3; D gene ambiguous. CDR3 length: 13 amino acids. V was cut by 3 bases and J by 2 bases, with 6 bases left in between. The germline V gene encodes CDR1 MGHDK and CDR2 SYGVNS. The chain's CDR3 is CASSEVHTDTQYF. CDR3 sequence (DNA): TGTGCCAGCAGTGAGGTCCACACAGATACGCAGTATTTT.

V gene TRBV6-5 combines with J gene TRBJ2-1; 12 nucleotides agree with TRBD2. This CDR3 spans 16 amino acids. The germline V gene encodes CDR1 MNHEY and CDR2 SVGAGI. V gave up 3 bases and J gave up 6 bases; unmatched junction bases: 6. CDR3 nucleotide sequence: TGTGCCAGCAGTTATAGGGGGACTAGCGGGCGCAATGAGCAGTTCTTC. Protein product: CASSYRGTSGRNEQFF.

The chain joins TRBV6-1 to TRBJ1-4; D is unclear. V lost 6 bases and J lost 4, with 12 bases in between. The CDR3 contains 14 residues. The V gene's germline CDR1 is MNHNS and CDR2 SASEGT. The CDR3 sequence is CASRAYPLNEKLFF. CDR3 DNA: TGTGCCAGCAGGGCCTACCCTCTTAATGAAAAACTGTTTTTT.

The chain has TRBV19 and TRBJ2-3; 14 positions match TRBD2. There are 14 residues in the CDR3. Germline V gene lookup returns CDR1 LNHDA and CDR2 SQIVND (reference sequence). V gave up 8 bases and J gave up 5 bases; unmatched junction bases: 3. CDR3 coding DNA: TGTGCCAGTGGACTAGCGGGAGGTAGAGATACGCAGTATTTT. It codes for CASGLAGGRDTQYF.

This clone was counted only a few times. The chain is built from TRBV28 and TRBJ1-5; D might be TRBD1 (6 bases). Germline V gene sequence: CDR1 MDHEN, CDR2 SYDVKM. V lost 6 bases to trimming and J lost 4 bases, with 13 bases between them. The CDR3 length is 14 residues. In DNA form, the CDR3 reads TGTGCCAGCAGAGAGACGGGACAAAATCAGCCCCAGCATTTT. Protein product: CASRETGQNQPQHF.

The V and J genes are TRBV5-4 and TRBJ2-1, with 10 bases matching TRBD2. With V trimmed by 3 bases and J by 8 bases, 8 bases remained unmatched. Germline CDR1 and CDR2: SGHNT and YYREEE (reference sequence). The CDR3 runs to 15 residues. Here the CDR3 DNA reads TGTGCCAGCAGCTACCCGGGACTAGCGATGGATGAGCAGTTCTTC. Translated: CASSYPGLAMDEQFF.

The chain combines TRBV2 with TRBJ2-5; D remains unclear. CDR1 is SNHLY and CDR2 is FYNNEI in the germline V gene. Deletions cut 4 bases from V and 5 bases from J, with 11 bases between. The CDR3 is made up of 13 amino acids. The DNA for the CDR3 is TGTGCCAGCAGTGGTAGGCAACTGGAGACCCAGTACTTC. It is translated as CASSGRQLETQYF.

In this sample, this clone turned up once. The chain links TRBV5-1 to TRBJ1-6, with 7 bases aligning to TRBD1. Germline V CDR1 and CDR2: SGHRS, YFSETQ. V was clipped by 4 bases and J by 7 bases; unmatched bases: 5. This CDR3 is built from 14 residues. CDR3 loop: CASSNGTENSPLHF. CDR3 bases: TGCGCCAGCAGCAACGGGACAGAAAATTCACCCCTCCACTTT.

This chain uses TRBV30 with TRBJ1-5; D gene uncertain. Trimming stripped 1 base from V and 6 bases from J, with 7 bases between. The CDR3 has 12 amino acids. Per germline, CDR1 GTSNPN and CDR2 SVGIG (reference sequence). As DNA, the CDR3 is TGTGCCTGGAGTGCCTTCCTTCAGCCCCAGCATTTT. Its protein is CAWSAFLQPQHF. The whole variable domain, filled in from reference TRBV30 and TRBJ1-5, reads SQTIHQWPATLVQPVGSPLSLECTVEGTSNPNLYWYRQAAGRGLQLLFYSVGIGQISSEVPQNLSASRPQDRQFILSSKKLLLSDSGFYLCAWSAFLQPQHFGDGTRLSIL.

Concerning this clone itself: In the same sample, other DNA sequences code for this CDR3. The rearrangement uses TRBV28 and TRBJ2-5, with a tentative D call TRBD2 (6 bases). The length of the CDR3 is 13 residues. Germline values: CDR1 MDHEN, CDR2 SYDVKM. The V end was cut by 9 bases, the J end by 1 base, with 12 bases between. CDR3 nucleotides: TGTGCCAGTCTCCGGGACTCCCAAGAGACCCAGTACTTC. Amino acid sequence: CASLRDSQETQYF.

This chain connects TRBV2 to TRBJ2-2; D remains ambiguous. The CDR3 is 13 amino acids. The germline V gene encodes CDR1 SNHLY and CDR2 FYNNEI. Trimming cost V 7 bases and J 8 bases, with 14 bases left between them. This CDR3 is CASNTGGSGELFF. In DNA form, the CDR3 reads TGTGCCAGCAACACCGGCGGCTCGGGGGAGCTGTTTTTT.

This chain uses TRBV7-2 with TRBJ2-5, with D unresolved. From germline, CDR1 is SGHTA and CDR2 FQGNSA. The CDR3 covers 13 residues. V dropped 3 bases and J dropped 4 bases, with 9 bases sitting between them. CDR3 nucleotide sequence: TGTGCCAGCAGCTTCGGAAGGCGAGAGACCCAGTACTTC. Protein sequence: CASSFGRRETQYF.

The CDR3 region has the DNA TGTGCCTGGGGGCGGGGACTAGCGGGAGACACAGATACGCAGTATTTT. Protein product: CAWGRGLAGDTDTQYF. The J gene is TRBJ2-3, the V gene TRBV30, with 14 nucleotides matching TRBD2. The V gene end was trimmed by 5 bases and the J gene end by 2 bases; junction bases not matched to a gene: 6. In germline, CDR1 is GTSNPN, CDR2 SVGIG (reference sequence). This CDR3 region has 16 residues.

The rearrangement uses TRBV29-1 and TRBJ2-7; 11 positions match TRBD1. The CDR3 runs to 14 residues. Per germline, CDR1 SQVTM and CDR2 ANQGSEA. V was pared by 4 bases and J by 4 bases, with 6 bases of the junction left unmatched. CDR3 in amino acids: CSVAGQGAGYEQYF. The CDR3 region has the DNA TGCAGCGTTGCTGGACAGGGGGCGGGGTACGAGCAGTACTTC.

The gene calls are TRBV19 and TRBJ2-3, with D hard to call. This CDR3 comprises 15 residues. Trimming shortened V by 3 bases and J by 1 base, and 11 bases separated the two germline ends. Germline V CDR1 and CDR2: LNHDA, SQIVND (reference sequence). CDR3 loop: CASSISQSGTDTQYF. In DNA form, the CDR3 reads TGTGCCAGTAGTATTAGCCAGTCTGGCACAGATACGCAGTATTTT.

The chain has TRBV10-1 and TRBJ2-3; TRBD2 aligns across 8 bases. The germline V gene encodes CDR1 WNHNN and CDR2 SYGVQD (reference sequence). V shed 2 bases and J 5 bases; nucleotides not matched to a gene: 6. The CDR3 runs to 15 residues. CDR3 coding DNA: TGCGCCAGCAGTGAGGCAGCGGGAGCCGGAGATACGCAGTATTTT. Its translation: CASSEAAGAGDTQYF.